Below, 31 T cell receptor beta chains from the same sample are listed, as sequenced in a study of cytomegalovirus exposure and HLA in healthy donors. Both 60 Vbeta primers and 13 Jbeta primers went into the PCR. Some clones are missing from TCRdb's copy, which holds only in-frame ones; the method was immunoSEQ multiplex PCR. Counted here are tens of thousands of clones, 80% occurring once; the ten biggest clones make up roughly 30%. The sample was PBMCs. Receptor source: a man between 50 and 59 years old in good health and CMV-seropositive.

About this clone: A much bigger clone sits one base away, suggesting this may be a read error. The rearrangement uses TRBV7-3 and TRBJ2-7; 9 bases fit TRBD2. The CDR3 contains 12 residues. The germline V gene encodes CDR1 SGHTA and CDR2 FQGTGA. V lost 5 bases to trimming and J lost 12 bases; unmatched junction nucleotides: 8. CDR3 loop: CASSPRTSVPYF. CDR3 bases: TGTGCCAGCAGCCCCCGGACTAGCGTGCCGTACTTC.

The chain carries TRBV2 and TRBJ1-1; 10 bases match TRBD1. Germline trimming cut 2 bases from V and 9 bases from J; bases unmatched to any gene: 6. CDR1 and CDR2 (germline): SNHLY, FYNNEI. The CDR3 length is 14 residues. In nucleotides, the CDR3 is TGTGCCAGCAGTGAAATTGGACAGGGGGAAAAAGCTTTCTTT. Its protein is CASSEIGQGEKAFF.

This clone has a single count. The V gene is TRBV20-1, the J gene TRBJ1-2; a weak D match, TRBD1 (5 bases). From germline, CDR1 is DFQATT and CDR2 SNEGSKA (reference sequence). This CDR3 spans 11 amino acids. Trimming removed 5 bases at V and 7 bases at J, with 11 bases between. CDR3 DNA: TGCAGTGCTCCCCGGGGGGTTGGCTACACCTTC. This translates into CSAPRGVGYTF.

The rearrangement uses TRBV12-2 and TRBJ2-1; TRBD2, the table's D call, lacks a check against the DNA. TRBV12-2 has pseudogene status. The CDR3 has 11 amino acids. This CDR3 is CASRISNEQFF. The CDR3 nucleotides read TGTGCAAGTCGTATTAGCAATGAGCAGTTCTTC.

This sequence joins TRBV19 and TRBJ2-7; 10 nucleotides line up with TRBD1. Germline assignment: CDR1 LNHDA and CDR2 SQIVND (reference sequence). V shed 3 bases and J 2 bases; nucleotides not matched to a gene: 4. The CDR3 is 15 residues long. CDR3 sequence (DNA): TGTGCCAGTAGTATTCGGACAGGGGGGGCCTACGAGCAGTACTTC. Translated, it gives CASSIRTGGAYEQYF. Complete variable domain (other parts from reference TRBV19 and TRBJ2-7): DGGITQSPKYLFRKEGQNVTLSCEQNLNHDAMYWYRQDPGQGLRLIYYSQIVNDFQKGDIAEGYSVSREKKESFPLTVTSAQKNPTAFYLCASSIRTGGAYEQYFGPGTRLTVT.

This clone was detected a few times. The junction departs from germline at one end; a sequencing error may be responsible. The CDR3 loop is CSSSRTSGGIYNEQFF. Here the CDR3 DNA reads TGTTCCAGCAGCCGGACTAGCGGGGGGATATACAATGAGCAGTTCTTC. The V and J genes are TRBV7-9 and TRBJ2-1; 14 bases align to TRBD2. Germline values: CDR1 SEHNR, CDR2 FQNEAQ (reference sequence). This CDR3 has 16 residues. The full variable domain, completed using reference TRBV7-9 and TRBJ2-1, is DTGVSQNPRHKITKRGQNVTFRCDPISEHNRLYWYRQTLGQGPEFLTYFQNEAQLEKSRLLSDRFSAERPKGSFSTLEIQRTEQGDSAMYLCSSSRTSGGIYNEQFFGPGTRLTVL.

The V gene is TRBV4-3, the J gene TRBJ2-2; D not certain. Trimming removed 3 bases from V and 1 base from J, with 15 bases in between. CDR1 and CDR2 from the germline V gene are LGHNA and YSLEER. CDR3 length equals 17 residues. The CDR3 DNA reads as TGCGCCAGCAGCCAGACTCTGGTTTTGGGGAACACCGGGGAGCTGTTTTTT. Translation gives CASSQTLVLGNTGELFF.

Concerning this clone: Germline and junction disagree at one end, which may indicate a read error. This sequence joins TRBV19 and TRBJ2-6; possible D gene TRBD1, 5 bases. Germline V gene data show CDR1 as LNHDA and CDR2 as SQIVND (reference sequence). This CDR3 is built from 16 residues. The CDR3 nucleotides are TGTGCCAGTAGTAGGAAGGCTAACTCTGGGGCCAACGGCCTGACTTTC. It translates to CASSRKANSGANGLTF.

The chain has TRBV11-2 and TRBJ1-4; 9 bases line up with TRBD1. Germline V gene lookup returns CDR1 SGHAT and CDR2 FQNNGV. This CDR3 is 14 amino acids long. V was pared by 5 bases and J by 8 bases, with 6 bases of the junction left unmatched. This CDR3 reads CASSQQGALEKLFF. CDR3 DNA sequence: TGTGCCAGCAGCCAACAGGGGGCACTGGAAAAACTGTTTTTT.

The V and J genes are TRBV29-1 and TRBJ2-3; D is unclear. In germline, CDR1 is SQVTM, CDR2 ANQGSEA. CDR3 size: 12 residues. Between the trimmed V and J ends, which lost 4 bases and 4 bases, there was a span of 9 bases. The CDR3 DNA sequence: TGCAGCGTTGTTCAGTTCCCAGATACGCAGTATTTT. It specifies CSVVQFPDTQYF.

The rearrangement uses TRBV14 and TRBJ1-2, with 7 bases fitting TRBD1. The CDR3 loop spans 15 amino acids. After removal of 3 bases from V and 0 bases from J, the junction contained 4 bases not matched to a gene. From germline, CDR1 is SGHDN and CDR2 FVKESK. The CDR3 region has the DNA TGTGCCAGCAGCCATCTAGGACAGGCTAACTATGGCTACACCTTC. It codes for CASSHLGQANYGYTF.

The CDR3 is CASSPDRVHGYTF. CDR3 sequence (DNA): TGTGCCAGCAGCCCGGACAGGGTTCATGGCTACACCTTC. V and J are TRBV5-4 and TRBJ1-2, with 8 bases lining up with TRBD1. CDR1 is SGHNT, CDR2 YYREEE, per germline (reference sequence). This CDR3 has 13 residues. Trimming removed 4 bases from V and 6 bases from J; junction bases left unmatched: 5.

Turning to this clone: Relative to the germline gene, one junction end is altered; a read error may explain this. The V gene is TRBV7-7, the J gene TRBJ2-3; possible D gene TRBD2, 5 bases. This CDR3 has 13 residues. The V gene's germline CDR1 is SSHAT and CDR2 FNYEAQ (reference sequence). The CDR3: CASSAGNTDTQYF. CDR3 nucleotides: TGTGCTAGCAGCGCCGGGAACACAGATACGCAGTATTTT.

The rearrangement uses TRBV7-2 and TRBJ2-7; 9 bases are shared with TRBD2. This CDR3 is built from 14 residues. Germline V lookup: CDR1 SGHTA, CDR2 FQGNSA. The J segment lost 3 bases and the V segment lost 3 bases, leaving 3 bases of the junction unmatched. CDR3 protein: CASSFSGSFYEQYF. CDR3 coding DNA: TGTGCCAGCAGCTTTAGCGGGAGTTTCTACGAGCAGTACTTC.

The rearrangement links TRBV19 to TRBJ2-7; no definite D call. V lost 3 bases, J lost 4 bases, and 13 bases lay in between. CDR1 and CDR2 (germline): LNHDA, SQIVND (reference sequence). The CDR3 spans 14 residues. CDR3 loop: CASSISGIRYEQYF. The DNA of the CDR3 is TGTGCCAGTAGTATCTCGGGTATTCGGTACGAGCAGTACTTC.

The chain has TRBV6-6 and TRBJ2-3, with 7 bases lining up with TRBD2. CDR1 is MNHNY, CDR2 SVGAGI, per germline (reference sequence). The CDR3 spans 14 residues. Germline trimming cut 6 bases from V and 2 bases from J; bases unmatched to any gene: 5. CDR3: CASRRAGDTDTQYF. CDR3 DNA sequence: TGTGCCAGCAGAAGGGCGGGGGACACAGATACGCAGTATTTT.

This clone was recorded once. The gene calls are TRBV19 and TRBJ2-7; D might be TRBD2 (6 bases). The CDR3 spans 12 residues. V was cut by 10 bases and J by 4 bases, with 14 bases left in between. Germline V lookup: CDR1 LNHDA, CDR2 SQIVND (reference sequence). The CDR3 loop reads CATKAGAYEQYF. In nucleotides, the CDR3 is TGTGCCACCAAAGCGGGTGCGTACGAGCAGTACTTC.

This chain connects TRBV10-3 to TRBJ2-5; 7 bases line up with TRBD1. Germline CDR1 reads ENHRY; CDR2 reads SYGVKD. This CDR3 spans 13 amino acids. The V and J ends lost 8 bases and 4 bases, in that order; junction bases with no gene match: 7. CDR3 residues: CAIGPRQGETQYF. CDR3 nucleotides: TGTGCCATCGGCCCCAGACAGGGAGAGACCCAGTACTTC.

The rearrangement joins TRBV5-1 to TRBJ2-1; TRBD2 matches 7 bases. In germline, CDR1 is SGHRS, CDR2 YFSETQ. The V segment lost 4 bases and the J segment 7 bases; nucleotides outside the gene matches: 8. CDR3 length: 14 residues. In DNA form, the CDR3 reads TGCGCCAGCAGCGGGGGGGGACGGGGGAATGAGCAGTTCTTC. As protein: CASSGGGRGNEQFF.

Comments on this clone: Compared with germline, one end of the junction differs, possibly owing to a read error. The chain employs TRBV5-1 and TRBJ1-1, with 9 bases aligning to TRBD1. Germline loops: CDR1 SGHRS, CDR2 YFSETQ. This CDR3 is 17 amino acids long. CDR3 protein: CASSSTKWTGENAEAFF. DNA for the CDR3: TGCGCCAGCAGCTCGACGAAATGGACAGGGGAGAACGCTGAAGCTTTCTTT. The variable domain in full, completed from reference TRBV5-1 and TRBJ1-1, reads KAGVTQTPRYLIKTRGQQVTLSCSPISGHRSVSWYQQTPGQGLQFLFEYFSETQRNKGNFPGRFSGRQFSNSRSEMNVSTLELGDSALYLCASSSTKWTGENAEAFFGQGTRLTVV.

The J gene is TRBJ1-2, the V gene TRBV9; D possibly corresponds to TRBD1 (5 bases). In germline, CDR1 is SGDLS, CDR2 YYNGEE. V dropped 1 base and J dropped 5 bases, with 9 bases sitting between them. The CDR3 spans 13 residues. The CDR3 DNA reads TGTGCCAGCAGCGTACCAGGGCAGTATGGCTACACCTTC. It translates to CASSVPGQYGYTF.

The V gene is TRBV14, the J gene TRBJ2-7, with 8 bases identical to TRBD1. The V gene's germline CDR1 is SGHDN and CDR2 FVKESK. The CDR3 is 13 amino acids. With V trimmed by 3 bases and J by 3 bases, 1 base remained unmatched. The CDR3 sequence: CASSHGQGYEQYF. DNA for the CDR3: TGTGCCAGCAGCCACGGACAGGGCTACGAGCAGTACTTC.

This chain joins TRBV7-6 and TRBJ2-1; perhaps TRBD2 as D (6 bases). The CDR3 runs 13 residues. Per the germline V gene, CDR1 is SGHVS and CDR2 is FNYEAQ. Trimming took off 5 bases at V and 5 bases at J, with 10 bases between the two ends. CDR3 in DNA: TGTGCCAGCAGCCCCCGGGAGCACAATGAGCAGTTCTTC. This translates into CASSPREHNEQFF.

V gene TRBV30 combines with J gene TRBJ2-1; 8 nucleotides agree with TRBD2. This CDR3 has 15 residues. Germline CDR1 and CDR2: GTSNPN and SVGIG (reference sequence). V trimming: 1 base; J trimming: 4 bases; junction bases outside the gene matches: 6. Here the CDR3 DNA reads TGTGCCTGGAGTGAAGGGACTAGAGCTTACAATGAGCAGTTCTTC. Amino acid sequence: CAWSEGTRAYNEQFF.

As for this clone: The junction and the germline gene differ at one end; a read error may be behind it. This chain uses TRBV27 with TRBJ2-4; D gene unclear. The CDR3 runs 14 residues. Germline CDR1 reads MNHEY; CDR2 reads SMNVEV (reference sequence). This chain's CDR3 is CASSQIRRQNSQYF. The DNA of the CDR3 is TGTGCCAGCAGCCAGATCCGGCGTCAAAACAGTCAGTACTTC.

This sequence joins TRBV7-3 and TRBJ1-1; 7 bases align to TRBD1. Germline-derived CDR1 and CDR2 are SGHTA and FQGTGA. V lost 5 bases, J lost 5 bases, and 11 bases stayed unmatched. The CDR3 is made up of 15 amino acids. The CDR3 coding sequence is TGTGCCAGCAGCGCGAGCAGACAGGGCAAGACTGAAGCTTTCTTT. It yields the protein CASSASRQGKTEAFF.

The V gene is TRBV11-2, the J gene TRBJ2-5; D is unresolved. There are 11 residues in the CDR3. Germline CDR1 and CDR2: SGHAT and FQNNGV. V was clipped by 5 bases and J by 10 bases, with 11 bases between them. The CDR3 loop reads CASSPPGNQYF. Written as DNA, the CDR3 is TGTGCCAGCAGCCCCCCGGGTAACCAGTACTTC.

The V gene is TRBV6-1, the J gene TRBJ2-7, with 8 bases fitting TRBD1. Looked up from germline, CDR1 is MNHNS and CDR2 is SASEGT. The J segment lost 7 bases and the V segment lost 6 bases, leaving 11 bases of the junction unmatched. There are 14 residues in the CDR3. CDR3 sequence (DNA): TGTGCCAGCAGCCTCGACAGGGGATCGGGGGAGCAGTACTTC. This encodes CASSLDRGSGEQYF.

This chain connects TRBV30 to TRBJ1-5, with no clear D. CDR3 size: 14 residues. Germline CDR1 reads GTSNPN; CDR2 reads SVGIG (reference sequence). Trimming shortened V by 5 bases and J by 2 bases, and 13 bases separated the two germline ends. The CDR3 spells CAWQRDGGNQPQHF. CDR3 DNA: TGTGCCTGGCAACGAGATGGTGGCAATCAGCCCCAGCATTTT.

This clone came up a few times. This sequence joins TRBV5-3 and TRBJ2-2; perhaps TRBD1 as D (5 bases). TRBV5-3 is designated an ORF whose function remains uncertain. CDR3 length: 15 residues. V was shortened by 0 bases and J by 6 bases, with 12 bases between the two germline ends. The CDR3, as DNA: TGTGCCAGAAGCTTGGTATCCCAAGGGGCCGGGGAGCTGTTTTTT. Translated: CARSLVSQGAGELFF.

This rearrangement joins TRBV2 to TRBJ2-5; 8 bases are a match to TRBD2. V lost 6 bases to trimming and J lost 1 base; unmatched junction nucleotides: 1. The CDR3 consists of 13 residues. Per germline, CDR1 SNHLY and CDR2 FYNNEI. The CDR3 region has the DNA TGTGCCAGCAGGGGACTAGGCCAAGAGACCCAGTACTTC. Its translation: CASRGLGQETQYF.